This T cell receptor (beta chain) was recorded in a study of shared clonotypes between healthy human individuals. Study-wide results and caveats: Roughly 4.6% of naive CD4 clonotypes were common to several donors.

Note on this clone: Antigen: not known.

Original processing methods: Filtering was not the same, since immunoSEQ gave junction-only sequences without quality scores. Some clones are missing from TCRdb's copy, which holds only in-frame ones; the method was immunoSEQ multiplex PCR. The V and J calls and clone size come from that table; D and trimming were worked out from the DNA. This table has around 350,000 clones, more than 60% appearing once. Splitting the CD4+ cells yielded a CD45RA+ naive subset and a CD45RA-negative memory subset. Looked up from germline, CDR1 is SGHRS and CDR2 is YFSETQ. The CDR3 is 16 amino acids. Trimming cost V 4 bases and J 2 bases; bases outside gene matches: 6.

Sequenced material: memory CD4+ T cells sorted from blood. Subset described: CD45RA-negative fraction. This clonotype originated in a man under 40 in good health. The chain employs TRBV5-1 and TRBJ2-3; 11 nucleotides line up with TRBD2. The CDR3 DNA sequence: TGCGCCAGCAGCCCGGAACTAGCGGGAGTCACAGATACGCAGTATTTT. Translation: CASSPELAGVTDTQYF.